These 22 T cell receptor beta chains were sequenced from one sample in a study of T cell repertoires in aging, cancer and after chemotherapy. The template was genomic DNA from peripheral blood, not RNA. A mixed TRB-A/B primer pool amplified rearranged TRB by multiplex touch-down PCR. TCRdb ran MiXCR on the multiplex PCR reads and lists one entry per CDR3 protein. The sample has roughly 12,000 distinct CDR3 sequences, under 30% seen once. The sample taken for sequencing was blood. The receptor source for this set is a human donor in good health.

The sample holds a few counts of this clonotype. The chain links TRBV28 to TRBJ2-1, with 10 bases that match TRBD1. Trimming took 6 bases from V and 2 from J; bases not matched to a gene: 7. The CDR3 is 16 amino acids. Per the germline V gene, CDR1 is MDHEN and CDR2 is SYDVKM. The CDR3 reads CASRTPGQGTYNEQFF. CDR3 DNA: TGTGCCAGCAGAACTCCGGGACAGGGGACCTACAATGAGCAGTTCTTC.

This clonotype qualifies as medium-sized. CDR3 nucleotides: TGTGCCACGCACGCGCACGGCGCCAGGGCCCACAATGAGCAGTTCTTC. Encoded protein: CATHAHGARAHNEQFF. J is TRBJ2-1 and V is TRBV6-1, with D possibly TRBD1 on 5 matching bases. The V gene's germline CDR1 is MNHNS and CDR2 SASEGT. V lost 10 bases and J lost 5, with 24 bases in between. There are 16 residues in the CDR3.

This clonotype was counted only a few times. The chain combines TRBV20-1 with TRBJ2-3; 7 nucleotides align to TRBD2. With V trimmed by 0 bases and J by 3 bases, 9 bases remained unmatched. CDR1 is DFQATT and CDR2 is SNEGSKA in the germline V gene (reference sequence). The CDR3 runs 16 residues. This chain's CDR3 is CSARDPLGRGTDTQYF. The CDR3 DNA is TGCAGTGCTAGAGACCCTCTGGGGCGGGGGACAGATACGCAGTATTTT.

The CDR3 loop is CASSWGGGTGTDTQYF. CDR3 coding DNA: TGTGCCAGCAGCTGGGGCGGGGGCACAGGGACAGATACGCAGTATTTT. This rearrangement joins TRBV7-3 to TRBJ2-3, with a tentative D call TRBD2 (7 bases). Germline V CDR1 and CDR2: SGHTA, FQGTGA. CDR3 length: 16 amino acids. V lost 4 bases and J 3 bases, leaving 17 bases between the germline ends.

This chain joins TRBV6-6 and TRBJ2-7; 10 nucleotides line up with TRBD1. CDR3 length equals 13 residues. Trimming removed 11 bases from V and 2 bases from J; junction bases left unmatched: 6. CDR1 and CDR2 from the germline V gene are MNHNY and SVGAGI (reference sequence). The CDR3 region has the DNA TGTGCCCGTGCCGGGACAGGGGCCTACGAGCAGTACTTC. Protein: CARAGTGAYEQYF.

V gene TRBV5-1 combines with J gene TRBJ1-6, with D hard to call. Germline V gives CDR1 SGHRS, CDR2 YFSETQ. V was cut by 0 bases and J by 6 bases, with 16 bases left in between. This CDR3 contains 17 residues. The CDR3 sequence is CASSLAGSNYVNSPLHF. DNA for the CDR3: TGCGCCAGCAGCTTGGCTGGTTCAAATTACGTTAATTCACCCCTCCACTTT.

This clonotype was observed a handful of times. The V and J genes are TRBV6-6 and TRBJ1-1, with TRBD1 matching over 9 bases. V gave up 8 bases and J gave up 4 bases; unmatched junction bases: 20. CDR3 size: 18 residues. Germline V lookup: CDR1 MNHNY, CDR2 SVGAGI (reference sequence). CDR3 loop: CASGRAGTGRLSGTEAFF. The DNA of the CDR3 is TGTGCCAGCGGAAGAGCCGGGACAGGGCGATTAAGTGGCACTGAAGCTTTCTTT.

This rearrangement joins TRBV18 to TRBJ1-4; no clear D gene. This CDR3 has 13 amino acids. Deletions cut 6 bases from V and 7 bases from J, with 12 bases between. The V gene's germline CDR1 is KGHSH and CDR2 LQKENI. CDR3: CASSEGVTEKLFF. The CDR3 DNA is TGTGCCAGCTCTGAGGGAGTGACTGAAAAACTGTTTTTT.

This clonotype was seen more than once but under ten times. The rearrangement joins TRBV11-2 to TRBJ2-1; 12 bases are shared with TRBD2. Trimming took 2 bases from V and 7 from J; bases not matched to a gene: 6. The germline gives CDR1 SGHAT, CDR2 FQNNGV. There are 16 residues in the CDR3. The CDR3 loop reads CASSLFPSGGANEQFF. The CDR3 DNA reads as TGTGCCAGCAGCTTATTCCCTAGCGGGGGGGCAAATGAGCAGTTCTTC.

V is TRBV19 and J is TRBJ1-5; weak D call: TRBD1 (5 bases). The germline V and J ends were trimmed by 4 bases and 1 base, with 20 bases remaining between them. Per germline, CDR1 LNHDA and CDR2 SQIVND (reference sequence). This CDR3 is 18 amino acids long. The CDR3 here is CASSNPRDGLFSNQPQHF. The DNA of the CDR3 is TGTGCCAGTAGTAACCCGCGGGACGGCCTTTTCAGCAATCAGCCCCAGCATTTT.

Relative to its sample, this clonotype is medium-sized. The chain uses TRBV19 and TRBJ2-2, with D perhaps matching TRBD1 or TRBD2 (5 bases each). Germline V gene lookup returns CDR1 LNHDA and CDR2 SQIVND (reference sequence). The CDR3 is 14 amino acids. Deletions cut 6 bases from V and 2 bases from J, with 10 bases between. The CDR3 DNA reads TGTGCCAGTAGAAGGGGACCTAACACCGGGGAGCTGTTTTTT. It is translated as CASRRGPNTGELFF.

This clonotype turned up a few times. V and J are TRBV6-1 and TRBJ1-1; 7 bases line up with TRBD1. Unmatched junction bases numbered 8, after V lost 7 bases and J lost 0 bases. CDR1 is MNHNS and CDR2 is SASEGT in the germline V gene. CDR3 length: 15 residues. CDR3 coding DNA: TGTGCCAGCAAAACCCTTACAGGGGTGAACACTGAAGCTTTCTTT. Encoded protein: CASKTLTGVNTEAFF.

By sample fraction, this clonotype is medium-sized (0.01 to 0.1%). The CDR3 reads CASRGGQGDNSPLHF. The CDR3 DNA is TGTGCCAGTAGGGGAGGACAGGGGGATAATTCACCCCTCCACTTT. The gene calls are TRBV19 and TRBJ1-6; TRBD1 matches at 10 bases. J was trimmed by 5 bases and V by 6 bases; bases with no gene match: 4. CDR3 length equals 15 residues. The V gene's germline CDR1 is LNHDA and CDR2 SQIVND (reference sequence).

This clonotype was seen only a few times. The rearrangement joins TRBV6-5 to TRBJ1-1, with TRBD1 identical over 8 bases. Germline CDR1 and CDR2: MNHEY and SVGAGI. The CDR3 sequence is 16 residues long. With 0 bases clipped from V and 0 bases from J, the junction kept 3 bases outside the gene matches. The CDR3 is CASSYSTRGLNTEAFF. The CDR3 nucleotides are TGTGCCAGCAGTTACTCGACCAGGGGGCTGAACACTGAAGCTTTCTTT.

By sample share, this clonotype is medium-sized. The V and J genes are TRBV27 and TRBJ2-7; 8 bases map to TRBD1. This CDR3 has 14 amino acids. Germline V CDR1 and CDR2: MNHEY, SMNVEV (reference sequence). Germline trimming cut 6 bases from V and 1 base from J; bases unmatched to any gene: 5. DNA for the CDR3: TGTGCCAGCAGGACCGGACAGGGATCCTACGAGCAGTACTTC. Its translation: CASRTGQGSYEQYF.

This clonotype was counted a few times. V gene TRBV6-1 combines with J gene TRBJ1-4, with 10 bases that match TRBD1. V was pared by 3 bases and J by 7 bases, with 2 bases of the junction left unmatched. Germline V gives CDR1 MNHNS, CDR2 SASEGT. There are 14 residues in the CDR3. The CDR3: CASSEGTGAEKLFF. CDR3 in DNA: TGTGCCAGCAGTGAGGGGACAGGGGCTGAAAAACTGTTTTTT.

This chain's CDR3 is CASGSDPYGYTF. The DNA for the CDR3 is TGTGCTAGTGGTTCTGATCCCTATGGCTACACCTTC. The J gene is TRBJ1-2, the V gene TRBV12-3 or TRBV12-4; the D is unclear. The CDR3 runs to 12 residues.

The rearrangement uses TRBV7-2 and TRBJ2-7, with 11 bases identical to TRBD2. CDR1 and CDR2 (germline): SGHTA, FQGNSA. V lost 5 bases, J lost 3 bases, and 9 bases stayed unmatched. The CDR3 is 16 amino acids. Here the CDR3 DNA reads TGTGCCAGCAGCCAAGCCCGACTAGCGGGGAACTACGAGCAGTACTTC. Encoded protein: CASSQARLAGNYEQYF.

This chain links TRBV7-2 with TRBJ1-1; 8 bases align to TRBD1. Germline lookup yields CDR1 SGHTA and CDR2 FQGNSA. Trimming took 6 bases from V and 3 from J; bases not matched to a gene: 6. The CDR3 sequence is 14 residues long. The CDR3 reads CASSSGQGYTEAFF. The CDR3 nucleotides read TGTGCCAGCAGTTCCGGACAGGGTTACACTGAAGCTTTCTTT.

The J gene is TRBJ1-2, the V gene TRBV20-1, with D unclear. The V gene's germline CDR1 is DFQATT and CDR2 SNEGSKA (reference sequence). V gave up 6 bases and J gave up 9 bases, with 17 bases separating them. The CDR3 spans 12 residues. The DNA of the CDR3 is TGCAGTGCCCCCGACTGGCCGGGTTGCTACACCTTC. Translating it yields CSAPDWPGCYTF.

In this sample, this clonotype turned up a few times. This chain uses TRBV12-3 or TRBV12-4 with TRBJ2-3; D might be TRBD1 or TRBD2, each matching 5 bases. V was cut by 8 bases and J by 0 bases, with 12 bases left in between. The CDR3 length is 14 residues. The CDR3 coding sequence is TGTGCCAGCGGGACGGACTTTAGCACAGATACGCAGTATTTT. Protein product: CASGTDFSTDTQYF.

The chain has TRBV5-1 and TRBJ2-1; TRBD1 might be the D (6 bases). Between the trimmed V and J ends, which lost 0 bases and 9 bases, there was a span of 16 bases. The CDR3 runs 15 residues. Per the germline V gene, CDR1 is SGHRS and CDR2 is YFSETQ. CDR3 sequence: CASSLAEIQGSEQFF. CDR3 bases: TGCGCCAGCAGCTTGGCGGAAATTCAGGGGAGTGAGCAGTTCTTC.